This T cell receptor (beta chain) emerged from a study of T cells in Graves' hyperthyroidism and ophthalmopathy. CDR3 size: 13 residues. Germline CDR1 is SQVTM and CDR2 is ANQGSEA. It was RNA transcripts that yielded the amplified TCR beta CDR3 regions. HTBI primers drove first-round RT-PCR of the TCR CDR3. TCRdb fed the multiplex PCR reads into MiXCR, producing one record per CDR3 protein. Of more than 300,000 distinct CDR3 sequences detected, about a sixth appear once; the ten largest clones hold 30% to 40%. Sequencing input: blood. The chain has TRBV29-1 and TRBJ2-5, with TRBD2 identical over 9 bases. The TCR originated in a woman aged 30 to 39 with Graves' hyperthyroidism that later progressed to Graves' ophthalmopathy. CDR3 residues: CGGGAPRSETQYF. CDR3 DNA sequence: TGCGGCGGGGGGGCCCCCAGGAGCGAGACCCAGTACTTC. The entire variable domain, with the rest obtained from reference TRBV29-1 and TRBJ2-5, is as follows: SAVISQKPSRDICQRGTSLTIQCQVDSQVTMMFWYRQQPGQSLTLIATANQGSEATYESGFVIDKFPISRPNLTFSTLTVSNMSPEDSSIYLCGGGAPRSETQYFGPGTRLLVL.